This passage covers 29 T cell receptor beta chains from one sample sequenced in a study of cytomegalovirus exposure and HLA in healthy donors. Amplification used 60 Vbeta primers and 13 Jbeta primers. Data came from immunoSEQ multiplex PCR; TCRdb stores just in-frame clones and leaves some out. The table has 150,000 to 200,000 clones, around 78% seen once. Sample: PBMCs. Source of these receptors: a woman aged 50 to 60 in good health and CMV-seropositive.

The CDR3 DNA sequence: TGCGCCAGCACTACTAGCGGGGGTTCCCAAGAGACCCAGTACTTC. This gives the protein CASTTSGGSQETQYF. The J gene is TRBJ2-5, the V gene TRBV5-1, with 11 nucleotides matching TRBD2. V dropped 6 bases and J dropped 1; count of bases not matched to a gene: 5. The CDR3 runs 15 residues. Germline CDR1 reads SGHRS; CDR2 reads YFSETQ.

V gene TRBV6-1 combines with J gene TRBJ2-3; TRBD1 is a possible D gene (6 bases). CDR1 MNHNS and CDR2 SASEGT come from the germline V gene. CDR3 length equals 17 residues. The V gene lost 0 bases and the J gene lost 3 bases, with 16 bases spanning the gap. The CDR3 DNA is TGTGCCAGCAGTGAAGCGAGGATCTTAAGGGGGACAGATACGCAGTATTTT. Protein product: CASSEARILRGTDTQYF.

CDR3 amino acids: CASSLGGGETDTQYF. Written as DNA, the CDR3 is TGTGCCAGCAGCTTAGGCGGGGGGGAAACAGATACGCAGTATTTT. The chain joins TRBV7-3 to TRBJ2-3; the match to TRBD2 covers 9 bases. The V gene end was trimmed by 2 bases and the J gene end by 3 bases; junction bases not matched to a gene: 3. Per germline, CDR1 SGHTA and CDR2 FQGTGA. The CDR3 covers 15 residues.

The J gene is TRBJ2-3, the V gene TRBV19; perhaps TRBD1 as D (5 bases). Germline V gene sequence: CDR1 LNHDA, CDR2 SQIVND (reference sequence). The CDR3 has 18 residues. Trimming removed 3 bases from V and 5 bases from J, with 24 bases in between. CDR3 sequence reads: CASSIRVWQGTPGDTQYF. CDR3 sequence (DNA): TGTGCCAGTAGTATTAGAGTGTGGCAGGGAACACCAGGAGATACGCAGTATTTT.

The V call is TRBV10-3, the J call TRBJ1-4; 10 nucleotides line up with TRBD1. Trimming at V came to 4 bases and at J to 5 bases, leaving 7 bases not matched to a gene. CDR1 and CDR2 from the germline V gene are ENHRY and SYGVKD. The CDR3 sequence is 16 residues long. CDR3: CAISAAGGQGNEKLFF. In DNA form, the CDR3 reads TGTGCCATCAGTGCCGCGGGGGGACAGGGGAATGAAAAACTGTTTTTT.

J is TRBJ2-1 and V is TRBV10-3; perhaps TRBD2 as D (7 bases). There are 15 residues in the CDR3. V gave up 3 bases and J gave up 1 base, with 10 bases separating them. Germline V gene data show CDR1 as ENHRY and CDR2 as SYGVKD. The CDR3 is CAISEGGASYNEQFF. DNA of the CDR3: TGTGCCATCAGTGAAGGGGGGGCGTCCTACAATGAGCAGTTCTTC.

The CDR3 here is CASSLGFRGIYEQYF. CDR3 nucleotide sequence: TGCGCCAGCAGCTTGGGCTTCAGGGGGATCTACGAGCAGTACTTC. V is TRBV5-1 and J is TRBJ2-7; 7 bases fit TRBD1. J was trimmed by 3 bases and V by 0 bases; bases with no gene match: 6. This CDR3 is built from 15 residues. The germline V gene encodes CDR1 SGHRS and CDR2 YFSETQ. The full variable domain, in which reference TRBV5-1 and TRBJ2-7 provide the parts outside the CDR3, is KAGVTQTPRYLIKTRGQQVTLSCSPISGHRSVSWYQQTPGQGLQFLFEYFSETQRNKGNFPGRFSGRQFSNSRSEMNVSTLELGDSALYLCASSLGFRGIYEQYFGPGTRLTVT.

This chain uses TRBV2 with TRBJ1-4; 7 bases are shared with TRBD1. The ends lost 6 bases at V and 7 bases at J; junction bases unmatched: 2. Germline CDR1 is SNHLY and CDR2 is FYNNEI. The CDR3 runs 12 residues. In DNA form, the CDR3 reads TGTGCCAGCAGGGCAGGGGGTGAAAAACTGTTTTTT. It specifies CASRAGGEKLFF.

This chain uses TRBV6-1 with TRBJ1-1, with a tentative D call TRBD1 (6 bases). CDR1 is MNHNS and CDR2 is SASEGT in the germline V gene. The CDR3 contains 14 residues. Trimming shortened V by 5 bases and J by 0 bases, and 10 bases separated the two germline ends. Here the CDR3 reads CASSTGQMNTEAFF. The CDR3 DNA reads TGTGCCAGCAGTACTGGACAGATGAACACTGAAGCTTTCTTT.

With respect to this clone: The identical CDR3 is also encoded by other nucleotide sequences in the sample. CDR3 amino acids: CAWSGRENQPQHF. CDR3 DNA: TGTGCCTGGAGTGGACGGGAAAATCAGCCCCAGCATTTT. The chain employs TRBV30 and TRBJ1-5; D not certain. The germline CDR1 and CDR2 sequences are GTSNPN and SVGIG (reference sequence). This CDR3 comprises 13 residues. V gave up 1 base and J gave up 4 bases, with 8 bases separating them.

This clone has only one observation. The CDR3 region has the DNA TGTGCCAGCAGTTCTAGTGGCAATCAGCCCCAGCATTTT. It encodes CASSSSGNQPQHF. The V gene is TRBV6-6, the J gene TRBJ1-5; D call uncertain. V lost 4 bases and J lost 2, with 6 bases in between. CDR3 length: 13 amino acids. CDR1 and CDR2 (germline): MNHNY, SVGAGI (reference sequence).

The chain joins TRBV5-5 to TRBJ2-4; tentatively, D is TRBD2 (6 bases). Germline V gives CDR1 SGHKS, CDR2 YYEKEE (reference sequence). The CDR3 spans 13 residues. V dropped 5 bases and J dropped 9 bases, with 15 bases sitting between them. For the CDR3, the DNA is TGTGCCAGCAGTCCTTTGGTGGGGGGCATTCAGTACTTC. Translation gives CASSPLVGGIQYF.

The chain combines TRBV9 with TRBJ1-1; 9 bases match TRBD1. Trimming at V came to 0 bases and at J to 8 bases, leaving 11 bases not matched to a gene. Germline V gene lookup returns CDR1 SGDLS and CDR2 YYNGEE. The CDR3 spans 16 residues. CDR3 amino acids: CASSVVQDRGVDEAFF. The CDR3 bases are TGTGCCAGCAGCGTAGTTCAGGACAGGGGCGTTGACGAAGCTTTCTTT.

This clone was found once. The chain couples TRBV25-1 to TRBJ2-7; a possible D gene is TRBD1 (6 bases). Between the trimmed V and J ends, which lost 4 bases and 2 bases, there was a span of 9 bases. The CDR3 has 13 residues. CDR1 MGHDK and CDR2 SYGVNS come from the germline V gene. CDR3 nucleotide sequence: TGTGCCAGCAGTGGATCAGGGGCCTACGAGCAGTACTTC. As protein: CASSGSGAYEQYF.

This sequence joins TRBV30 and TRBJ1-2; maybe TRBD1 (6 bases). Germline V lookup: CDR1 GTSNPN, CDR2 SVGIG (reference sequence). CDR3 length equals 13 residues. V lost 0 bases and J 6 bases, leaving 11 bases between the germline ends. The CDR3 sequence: CAWSVRGLDGYTF. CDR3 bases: TGTGCCTGGAGTGTAAGGGGGTTAGATGGCTACACCTTC.

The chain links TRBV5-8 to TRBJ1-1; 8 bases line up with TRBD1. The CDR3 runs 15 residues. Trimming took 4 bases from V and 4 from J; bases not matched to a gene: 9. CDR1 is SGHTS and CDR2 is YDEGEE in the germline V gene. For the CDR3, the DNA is TGTGCCAGCAGCCACGGTTGGCAGGGGGCCACTGAAGCTTTCTTT. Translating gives CASSHGWQGATEAFF.

CDR3 sequence: CASSEWGQGADTQYF. The CDR3 DNA reads TGTGCCAGCAGTGAATGGGGACAGGGAGCAGATACGCAGTATTTT. The V gene is TRBV6-4, the J gene TRBJ2-3; TRBD1 matches at 9 bases. Trimming took 3 bases from V and 4 from J; bases not matched to a gene: 5. The CDR3 length is 15 residues. The germline V gene encodes CDR1 MRHNA and CDR2 SNTAGT.

This CDR3 is CASSPTSGGKYEQFF. CDR3 nucleotides: TGTGCCAGCAGCCCCACTAGCGGGGGGAAGTATGAGCAGTTCTTC. The chain couples TRBV6-5 to TRBJ2-1, with TRBD2 matching over 12 bases. There are 15 residues in the CDR3. Germline-derived CDR1 and CDR2 are MNHEY and SVGAGI. J was trimmed by 8 bases and V by 6 bases; bases with no gene match: 8.

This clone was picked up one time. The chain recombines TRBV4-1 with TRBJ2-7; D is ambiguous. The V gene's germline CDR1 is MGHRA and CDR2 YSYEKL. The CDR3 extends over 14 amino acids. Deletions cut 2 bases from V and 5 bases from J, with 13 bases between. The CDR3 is CASSQPGTVDEQYF. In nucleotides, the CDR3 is TGCGCCAGCAGCCAACCAGGTACGGTCGACGAGCAGTACTTC.

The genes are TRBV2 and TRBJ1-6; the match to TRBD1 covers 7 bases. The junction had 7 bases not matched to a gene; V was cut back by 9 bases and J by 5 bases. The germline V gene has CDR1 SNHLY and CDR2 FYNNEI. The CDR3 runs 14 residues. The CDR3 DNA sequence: TGTGCCAGTTCCGGGACAGTTGATAATTCACCCCTCCACTTT. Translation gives CASSGTVDNSPLHF.

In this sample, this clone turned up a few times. In DNA form, the CDR3 reads TGTGCCAGTAGTATAGATGGGCAGGACTATGGCTACACCTTC. Translating it yields CASSIDGQDYGYTF. The chain links TRBV19 to TRBJ1-2; D is unclear. The V end lost 0 bases, the J end lost 3 bases, and 8 bases lay between the germline ends. The germline gives CDR1 LNHDA, CDR2 SQIVND (reference sequence). This CDR3 is 14 amino acids long.

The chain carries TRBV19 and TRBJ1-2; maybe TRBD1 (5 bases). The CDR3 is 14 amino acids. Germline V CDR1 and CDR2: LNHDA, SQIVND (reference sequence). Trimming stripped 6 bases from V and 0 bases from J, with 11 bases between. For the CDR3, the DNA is TGTGCCAGTAGGACGGCGGGGGCTAACTATGGCTACACCTTC. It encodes CASRTAGANYGYTF.

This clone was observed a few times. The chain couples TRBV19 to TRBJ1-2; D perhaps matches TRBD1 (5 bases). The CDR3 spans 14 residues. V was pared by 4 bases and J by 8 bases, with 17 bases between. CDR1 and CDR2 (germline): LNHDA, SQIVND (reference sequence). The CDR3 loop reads CASSKRVTGAGYTF. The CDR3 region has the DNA TGTGCCAGTAGTAAAAGGGTAACAGGAGCGGGCTACACCTTC.

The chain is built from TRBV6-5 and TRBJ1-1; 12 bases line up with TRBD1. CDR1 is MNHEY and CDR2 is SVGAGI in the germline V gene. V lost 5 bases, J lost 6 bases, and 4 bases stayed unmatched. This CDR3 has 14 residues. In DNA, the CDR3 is TGTGCCAGCAGTAGGGGACAGGGGGCAGCTGAAGCTTTCTTT. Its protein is CASSRGQGAAEAFF.

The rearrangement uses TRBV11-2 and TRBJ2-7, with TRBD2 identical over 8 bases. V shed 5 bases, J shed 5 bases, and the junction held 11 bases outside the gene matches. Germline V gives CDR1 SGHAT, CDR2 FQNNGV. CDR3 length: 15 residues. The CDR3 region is CASSLAPAGDDEQYF. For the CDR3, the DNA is TGTGCCAGCAGCCTCGCTCCAGCGGGGGACGACGAGCAGTACTTC.

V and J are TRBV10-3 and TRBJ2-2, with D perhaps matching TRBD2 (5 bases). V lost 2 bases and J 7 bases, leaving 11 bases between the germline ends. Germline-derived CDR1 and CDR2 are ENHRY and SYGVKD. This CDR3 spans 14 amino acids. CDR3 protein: CAISELEEVGELFF. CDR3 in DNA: TGTGCCATCAGTGAGCTAGAGGAGGTCGGGGAGCTGTTTTTT.

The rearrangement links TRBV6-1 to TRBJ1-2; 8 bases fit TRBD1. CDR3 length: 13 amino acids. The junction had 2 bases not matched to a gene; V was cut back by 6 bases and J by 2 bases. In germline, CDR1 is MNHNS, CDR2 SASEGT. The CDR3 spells CASRGQVNYGYTF. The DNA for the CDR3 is TGTGCCAGCAGGGGACAGGTGAACTATGGCTACACCTTC.

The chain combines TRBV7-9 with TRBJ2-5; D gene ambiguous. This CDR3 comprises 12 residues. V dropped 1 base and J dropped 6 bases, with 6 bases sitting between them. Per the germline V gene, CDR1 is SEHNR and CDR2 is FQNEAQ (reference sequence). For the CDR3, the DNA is TGTGCCAGCAGCTTAGAACTAAAGACCCAGTACTTC. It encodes CASSLELKTQYF. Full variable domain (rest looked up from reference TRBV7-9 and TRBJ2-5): DTGVSQNPRHKITKRGQNVTFRCDPISEHNRLYWYRQTLGQGPEFLTYFQNEAQLEKSRLLSDRFSAERPKGSFSTLEIQRTEQGDSAMYLCASSLELKTQYFGPGTRLLVL.

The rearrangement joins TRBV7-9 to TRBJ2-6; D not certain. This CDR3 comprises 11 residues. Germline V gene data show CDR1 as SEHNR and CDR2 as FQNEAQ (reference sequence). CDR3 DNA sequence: TGTGGCCTGAGGGGGGCCAACGTCCTGACTTTC. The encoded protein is CGLRGANVLTF.